This T cell receptor (beta chain) comes out of a study of CD8+CD57+ T cells in acquired aplastic anemia. The wider study: Sorting CD4+ and CD8+ cells gave DNA averaging approximately 3 ug.

Using genomic DNA as the template, TCR beta VDJ and CDR3 profiling was carried out. TCRdb recomputed calls from the reads with MiXCR, one row per CDR3 protein. The sample records 150,000 or so distinct CDR3 sequences, 55% to 70% being singletons. Study results and limitations: Patients and controls turned out to have 25 to 35 CD8+ CDR3 sequences in common.

About this clonotype: Its target is not known.

V lost 4 bases and J 4 bases, leaving 11 bases between the germline ends. The V gene's germline CDR1 is SGDLS and CDR2 YYNGEE. CDR3 length: 13 amino acids. J is TRBJ1-2 and V is TRBV9; D uncertain. The sample comprised sorted CD4+, CD8+, or CD8+CD57+ T cells (not recorded which) from PBMCs. The receptor was derived from a human donor in good health. CDR3 protein: CASSPSGLYGYTF. The CDR3 nucleotides are TGTGCCAGCAGCCCCTCCGGGCTCTATGGCTACACCTTC.